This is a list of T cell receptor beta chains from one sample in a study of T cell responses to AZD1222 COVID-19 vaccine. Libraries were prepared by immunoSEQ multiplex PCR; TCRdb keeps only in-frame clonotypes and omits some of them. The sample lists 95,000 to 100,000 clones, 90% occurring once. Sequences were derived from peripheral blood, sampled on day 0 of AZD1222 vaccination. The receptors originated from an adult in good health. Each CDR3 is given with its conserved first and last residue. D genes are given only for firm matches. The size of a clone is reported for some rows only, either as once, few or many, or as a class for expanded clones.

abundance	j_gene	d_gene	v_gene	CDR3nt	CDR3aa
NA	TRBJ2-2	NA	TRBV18	TGTGCCAGCTCCCTCCTGGACAGTAACACCGGGGAGCTGTTTTTT	CASSLLDSNTGELFF
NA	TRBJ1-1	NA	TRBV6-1	TGTGCCAGCAGGCGCGTCTTCACTGAAGCTTTCTTT	CASRRVFTEAFF
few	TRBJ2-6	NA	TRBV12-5	TGTGCTAGTGGTTTGACCGGACAGACCTCTGGGGCCAACGTCCTGACTTTC	CASGLTGQTSGANVLTF
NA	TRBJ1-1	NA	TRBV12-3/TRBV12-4	TGTGCCAGCAGCAGGGGTGGTAGCACTGAAGCTTTCTTT	CASSRGGSTEAFF
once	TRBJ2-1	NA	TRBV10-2	TGCGCCAGCAGTGAGCGAGCCGGAGGGCATGAGCAGTTCTTC	CASSERAGGHEQFF
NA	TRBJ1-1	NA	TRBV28	TGTGCCAGCAGAGCACTATTTCAGGGGAGAGTTAACACTGAAGCTTTCTTT	CASRALFQGRVNTEAFF
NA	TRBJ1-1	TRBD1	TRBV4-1	TGCGCCAGCAGCCCCAGGGTGTCGGCAGGGGGAGTAAGCAATGAAGCTTTCTTT	CASSPRVSAGGVSNEAFF
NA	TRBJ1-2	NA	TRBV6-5	TGTGCCAGCAGCTCCCGTGGGTGGAACTATGGCTACACCTTC	CASSSRGWNYGYTF
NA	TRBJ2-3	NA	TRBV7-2	TGTGCCAGCAGCCTTGGAGACCGGACTACCTACACAGATACGCAGTATTTT	CASSLGDRTTYTDTQYF
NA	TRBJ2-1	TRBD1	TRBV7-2	TGTGCCAGCAGCTTAGATAGGGGGCTCTACAATGAGCAGTTCTTC	CASSLDRGLYNEQFF
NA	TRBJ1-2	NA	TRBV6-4	TGTGCCAGCAACCCCGGGGGGGCGACTGACTATGGCTACACCTTC	CASNPGGATDYGYTF
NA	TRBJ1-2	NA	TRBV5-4	TGTGCCAGCAGCCGTATAATTCCTAACTATGGCTACACCTTC	CASSRIIPNYGYTF